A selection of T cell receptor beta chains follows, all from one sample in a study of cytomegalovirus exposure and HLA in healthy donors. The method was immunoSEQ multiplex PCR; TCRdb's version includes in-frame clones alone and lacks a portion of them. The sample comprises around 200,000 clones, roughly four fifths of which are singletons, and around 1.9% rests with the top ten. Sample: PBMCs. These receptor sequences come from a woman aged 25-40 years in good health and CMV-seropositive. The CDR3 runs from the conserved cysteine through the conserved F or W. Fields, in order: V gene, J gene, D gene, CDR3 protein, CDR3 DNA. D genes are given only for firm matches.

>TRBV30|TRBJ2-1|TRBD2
CAWSAHSGRGLSYNEQFF
TGTGCCTGGAGTGCCCATAGCGGGAGGGGACTTTCCTACAATGAGCAGTTCTTC
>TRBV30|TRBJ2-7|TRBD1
CACTGTGPYEQYF
TGTGCCTGTACCGGGACAGGTCCCTACGAGCAGTACTTC
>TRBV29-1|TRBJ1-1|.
CSVREAGGWNTEAFF
TGCAGCGTACGGGAGGCAGGCGGATGGAACACTGAAGCTTTCTTT
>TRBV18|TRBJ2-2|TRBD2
CASSPRTSGSANTGELFF
TGTGCCAGCTCACCAAGGACTAGCGGGTCCGCGAACACCGGGGAGCTGTTTTTT
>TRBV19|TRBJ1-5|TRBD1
CASTTPGQGIQPQHF
TGTGCCAGTACTACTCCGGGACAGGGGATTCAGCCCCAGCATTTT
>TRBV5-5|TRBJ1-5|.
CASSPMGGNNQPQHF
TGTGCCAGCAGCCCTATGGGGGGGAACAATCAGCCCCAGCATTTT
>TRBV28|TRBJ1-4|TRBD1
CATRPGGSTYEKLFF
TGTGCCACTCGACCAGGGGGCTCCACGTATGAAAAACTGTTTTTT
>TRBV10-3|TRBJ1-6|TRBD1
CAISERDSQGSPLHF
TGTGCCATCAGTGAGAGGGACAGCCAAGGTTCACCCCTCCACTTT
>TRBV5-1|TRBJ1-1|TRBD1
CASSETGGVLNTEAFF
TGCGCCAGCAGCGAAACAGGGGGCGTATTGAACACTGAAGCTTTCTTT
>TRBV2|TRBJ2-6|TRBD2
CASSGGAGANVLTF
TGTGCCAGCTCGGGGGGTGCTGGGGCCAACGTCCTGACTTTC